This T cell receptor beta chain was found in a study of control samples from healthy donors and cancer patients. From germline, CDR1 is ENHRY and CDR2 SYGVKD. V lost 1 base and J 5 bases, leaving 8 bases between the germline ends. There are 13 residues in the CDR3. The table came from immunoSEQ multiplex PCR; TCRdb's copy has only in-frame clones and leaves some out. The table shows around 71,000 clones, with 90% occurring only once. Material: PBMCs. This sequence originates from a woman between 45 and 65 years old with colorectal cancer. This rearrangement joins TRBV10-3 to TRBJ1-2; D is perhaps TRBD1 (5 bases). DNA for the CDR3: TGTGCCATCAGTGAGTTCGACAGTTATGGCTACACCTTC. Its protein is CAISEFDSYGYTF.